Listed here are 16 T cell receptor beta chains from one sample, sequenced in a study of shared clonotypes between healthy human individuals. Only in-frame clones appear in the TCRdb table, and some are missing; sequencing was by immunoSEQ multiplex PCR. The sample holds approximately 810,000 clones, 85% to 95% seen once. The naive CD8 fraction comprised CD45RO-negative cells positively selected for CCR7 and excluded terminally differentiated effector memory CD45RA+ cells. The material sequenced was naive CD8+ T cells sorted from blood. Receptor source: a man aged 30 to 45 in good health.

The chain has TRBV28 and TRBJ1-1; D uncertain. CDR1 and CDR2 (germline): MDHEN, SYDVKM. The germline V and J ends were trimmed by 6 bases and 7 bases, with 9 bases remaining between them. This CDR3 has 11 residues. DNA of the CDR3: TGTGCCAGCAGCGTGGGGAATGAAGCTTTCTTT. Its protein product is CASSVGNEAFF.

The chain employs TRBV4-2 and TRBJ1-2, with unresolved D. V was clipped by 2 bases and J by 2 bases, with 6 bases between them. Per the germline V gene, CDR1 is LGHNA and CDR2 is YNFKEQ. The CDR3 totals 13 residues. CDR3 in DNA: TGTGCCAGCAGCCAAACCATGAACTATGGCTACACCTTC. Residues: CASSQTMNYGYTF.

This sequence joins TRBV15 and TRBJ2-1; D uncertain. Trimming took off 4 bases at V and 2 bases at J, with 12 bases between the two ends. This CDR3 region has 15 residues. CDR1 is LNHNV and CDR2 is YYDKDF in the germline V gene (reference sequence). The CDR3 region is CATSIDDSTYNEQFF. CDR3 nucleotides: TGTGCCACCAGCATAGACGATTCTACCTACAATGAGCAGTTCTTC.

This chain uses TRBV6-5 with TRBJ2-2; a possible D gene is TRBD2 (5 bases). Trimming cost V 7 bases and J 7 bases, with 7 bases left between them. This CDR3 comprises 11 residues. Germline CDR1 is MNHEY and CDR2 is SVGAGI. CDR3 sequence: CASKGVGELFF. The CDR3 nucleotides read TGTGCCAGCAAGGGAGTCGGGGAGCTGTTTTTT.

The chain is built from TRBV5-6 and TRBJ2-2; maybe TRBD2 (7 bases). Looked up from germline, CDR1 is SGHDT and CDR2 is YYEEEE. The V gene lost 2 bases and the J gene lost 3 bases, with 23 bases spanning the gap. The CDR3 runs 19 residues. The chain's CDR3 is CASSFWSRGAPPHTGELFF. The CDR3 bases are TGTGCCAGCAGCTTTTGGTCTCGGGGGGCCCCGCCCCACACCGGGGAGCTGTTTTTT.

The chain links TRBV5-8 to TRBJ1-2; tentatively, D is TRBD1 (5 bases). The CDR3 has 14 amino acids. CDR1 and CDR2 from the germline V gene are SGHTS and YDEGEE. Trimming took 0 bases from V and 2 from J, leaving 8 bases between them. CDR3: CASSLDGGNYGYTF. The CDR3 bases are TGTGCCAGCAGCTTGGACGGGGGAAACTATGGCTACACCTTC.

The rearrangement uses TRBV6-6 and TRBJ1-3; weak D call: TRBD1 (5 bases). CDR3 length: 15 amino acids. Germline V gives CDR1 MNHNY, CDR2 SVGAGI (reference sequence). V lost 1 base and J 4 bases, leaving 11 bases between the germline ends. The CDR3 sequence: CASSYYPGKGNTIYF. In DNA, the CDR3 is TGTGCCAGCAGTTACTACCCAGGGAAAGGAAACACCATATATTTT.

The chain joins TRBV4-3 to TRBJ2-7; 7 positions agree with TRBD2. In germline, CDR1 is LGHNA, CDR2 YSLEER. J gave up 7 bases and V 0 bases, and 9 bases lay outside the gene matches. The CDR3 has 15 residues. The CDR3 reads CASSQDRTRSREQYF. In nucleotides, the CDR3 is TGCGCCAGCAGCCAAGATCGGACTAGGTCTCGGGAGCAGTACTTC.

This clone was counted once. The chain links TRBV7-8 to TRBJ2-2; D call uncertain. The germline V gene encodes CDR1 SGHVS and CDR2 FQNEAQ. The CDR3 is 15 residues long. Trimming shortened V by 4 bases and J by 7 bases, and 16 bases separated the two germline ends. The CDR3 DNA follows: TGTGCCAGCAGCTCGCTAGTTTTGAAGGGCGGGGAGCTGTTTTTT. Its translation: CASSSLVLKGGELFF.

The chain combines TRBV7-3 with TRBJ2-7; TRBD2 might be the D (6 bases). The length of the CDR3 is 15 residues. From germline, CDR1 is SGHTA and CDR2 FQGTGA. Deletions cut 3 bases from V and 0 bases from J, with 12 bases between. CDR3 protein: CASSLGFGSSYEQYF. The CDR3 nucleotides are TGTGCCAGCAGCTTGGGGTTCGGGAGCTCCTACGAGCAGTACTTC.

J is TRBJ1-3 and V is TRBV7-6; D gene uncertain. This CDR3 has 16 amino acids. V gave up 8 bases and J gave up 0 bases, with 17 bases separating them. From germline, CDR1 is SGHVS and CDR2 FNYEAQ. The CDR3 here is CASRRYARDSGNTIYF. In DNA form, the CDR3 reads TGTGCCAGCCGAAGGTACGCGAGGGACTCTGGAAACACCATATATTTT.

This clone was recorded once. The rearrangement uses TRBV7-7 and TRBJ2-1, with 11 bases lining up with TRBD2. CDR3 length: 15 residues. Trimming at V came to 4 bases and at J to 5 bases, leaving 4 bases not matched to a gene. CDR1 is SSHAT and CDR2 is FNYEAQ in the germline V gene (reference sequence). The CDR3 sequence is CASSSRLAGNNEQFF. For the CDR3, the DNA is TGTGCCAGCAGCTCGAGACTAGCGGGAAACAATGAGCAGTTCTTC.

The chain joins TRBV27 to TRBJ1-2, with 12 bases lining up with TRBD1. The junction had 6 bases not matched to a gene; V was cut back by 3 bases and J by 4 bases. CDR3 length: 16 residues. CDR1 and CDR2 from the germline V gene are MNHEY and SMNVEV (reference sequence). The CDR3 loop is CASSFLGQGALYGYTF. CDR3 sequence (DNA): TGTGCCAGCAGTTTTCTGGGACAGGGGGCACTCTATGGCTACACCTTC.

V is TRBV28 and J is TRBJ1-3; tentatively, D is TRBD1 (6 bases). From germline, CDR1 is MDHEN and CDR2 SYDVKM. Trimming cost V 4 bases and J 0 bases, with 10 bases left between them. CDR3 size: 15 residues. The CDR3 bases are TGTGCCAGCAGTTGGGACACACGCTCTGGAAACACCATATATTTT. Its protein product is CASSWDTRSGNTIYF.

The chain uses TRBV5-1 and TRBJ2-5, with a tentative D call TRBD1 (6 bases). The CDR3 is made up of 16 amino acids. Per germline, CDR1 SGHRS and CDR2 YFSETQ. V was trimmed by 0 bases and J by 5 bases, leaving 17 bases between them. DNA of the CDR3: TGCGCCAGCAGCTTGGGGGACACGGATTGGGCCGAGACCCAGTACTTC. It yields the protein CASSLGDTDWAETQYF.

The genes are TRBV4-1 and TRBJ2-1; D perhaps matches TRBD1 (5 bases). This CDR3 region has 16 residues. Germline loops: CDR1 MGHRA, CDR2 YSYEKL. Trimming took off 0 bases at V and 4 bases at J, with 13 bases between the two ends. The CDR3 DNA reads TGCGCCAGCAGCCAAGATCGGCAGGGATTATACAATGAGCAGTTCTTC. This gives the protein CASSQDRQGLYNEQFF.